This T cell receptor beta chain was captured by sequencing in a study of Graves' ophthalmopathy and Graves' hyperthyroidism. The ends were cut back, 3 bases at V and 10 bases at J, with 13 bases in the middle. The CDR3 runs to 13 residues. The germline V gene has CDR1 MDHEN and CDR2 SYDVKM. This clonotype came up many times. Using RNA transcripts, the TCR beta CDR3 regions were amplified. The authors performed first-round RT-PCR with HTBI primers and then a second-round multiplex PCR. Each CDR3 protein is one row after TCRdb ran MiXCR on the multiplex PCR reads. The table records about 370,000 distinct CDR3 sequences, 18% of them present only once.

J is TRBJ2-4 and V is TRBV28, with D possibly called TRBD1 or TRBD2 (6 bases each). Source material: peripheral blood. The sequence was collected from a woman under 30 with Graves' ophthalmopathy. CDR3 sequence: CASSFYQGRIQYF. As DNA, the CDR3 is TGTGCCAGCAGTTTTTATCAGGGGAGGATTCAGTACTTC.